This T cell receptor beta chain came from a study of radiotherapy plus CTLA-4 blockade in lung cancer. At the level of the study: For 15% to 20% of patients, objective responses occurred, and about 30% had disease control. General study findings and limits: In blood, after radiotherapy plus ipilimumab, tumor-derived TCR clones expanded.

Assay used: immunoSEQ multiplex PCR; TCRdb lists only in-frame clones, some missing. This table has 85,000 to 90,000 clones, about three quarters appearing once. This clone was observed a handful of times. Its target is not known. Other DNA sequences in this specimen translate into the identical CDR3. The germline V and J ends were trimmed by 5 bases and 2 bases, with 12 bases remaining between them. Germline lookup yields CDR1 MNHEY and CDR2 SMNVEV (reference sequence). The CDR3 totals 14 residues. Sequencing was performed on peripheral blood, taken from a patient treated with radiotherapy plus ipilimumab. This receptor was taken from a human donor with non-small cell lung cancer that progressed on radiotherapy plus ipilimumab. V is TRBV27 and J is TRBJ2-5; perhaps TRBD1 as D (5 bases). The CDR3 coding sequence is TGTGCCAGCAGTAGGGGATCTCCGCAAGAGACCCAGTACTTC. Protein sequence: CASSRGSPQETQYF.